One and the same sample provided the 32 T cell receptor beta chains below, sequenced in a study of low-dose radiotherapy and immunotherapy resistance in tumors. Both TCRalpha and TCRbeta chains were reverse transcribed with V-gene-specific primers. Both a constant-region primer and a V-primer adapter served to amplify TCRs across 15 to 25 PCR cycles. TCRdb analysed the reads with MiXCR anew, one entry per CDR3 protein. Of about 15,000 distinct CDR3 sequences detected, around 50% appear once; the ten largest clones hold 3.5% to 4.5%. Receptor source: a human donor with advanced metastatic prostate, ovarian, gallbladder or colorectal cancer (not recorded which). This table probably holds off-target reads from a library built for another chain.

V and J are TRBV10-2 and TRBJ2-5, with D unresolved. V was cut by 8 bases and J by 4 bases, with 11 bases left in between. Germline loops: CDR1 WSHSY, CDR2 SAAADI. The CDR3 consists of 12 residues. The CDR3 DNA is TGCGCCAGCGGTTGGGGTCGAGAGACCCAGTACTTC. Its protein product is CASGWGRETQYF.

The chain combines TRBV7-6 with TRBJ2-1, with 8 bases fitting TRBD1. CDR3 length equals 16 residues. V was clipped by 5 bases and J by 3 bases; unmatched bases: 9. The V gene's germline CDR1 is SGHVS and CDR2 FNYEAQ. This CDR3 is CASSQPRDRFYNEQFF. Written as DNA, the CDR3 is TGTGCCAGCAGCCAACCCCGGGACAGGTTCTACAATGAGCAGTTCTTC.

This clonotype has more than one count but fewer than ten. This chain joins TRBV3-1 and TRBJ1-1, with D perhaps matching TRBD1 (6 bases). Germline V lookup: CDR1 LGHDT, CDR2 YNNKEL (reference sequence). V shed 4 bases and J shed 1 base, with 7 bases lying between them. There are 13 residues in the CDR3. The CDR3 reads CASSPRGNTEAFF. Here the CDR3 DNA reads TGTGCCAGCAGCCCCAGGGGGAACACTGAAGCTTTCTTT.

This clonotype was seen once. The genes are TRBV5-1 and TRBJ2-1, with D perhaps TRBD1 or TRBD2 (5 bases each). Trimming stripped 4 bases from V and 5 bases from J, with 13 bases between. Germline CDR1 and CDR2: SGHRS and YFSETQ. The CDR3 is made up of 14 amino acids. The CDR3 reads CASSPGTAHNEQFF. CDR3 coding DNA: TGCGCCAGCAGCCCCGGGACGGCACACAATGAGCAGTTCTTC.

This clonotype has just a few counts. The chain combines TRBV27 with TRBJ2-1; D is unclear. V was clipped by 7 bases and J by 8 bases, with 9 bases between them. From germline, CDR1 is MNHEY and CDR2 SMNVEV (reference sequence). This CDR3 has 11 residues. The CDR3 bases are TGTGCCAGCACCGATTGGTATGAGCAGTTCTTC. Its translation is CASTDWYEQFF.

The chain uses TRBV10-2 and TRBJ1-5, with TRBD1 identical over 8 bases. Unmatched junction bases numbered 12, after V lost 7 bases and J lost 1 base. The CDR3 contains 17 residues. Germline V gene lookup returns CDR1 WSHSY and CDR2 SAAADI. CDR3 DNA: TGCGCCAGCAAGGGGAACAGGGGGGTGTGGAGCAATCAGCCCCAGCATTTT. It codes for CASKGNRGVWSNQPQHF.

This chain connects TRBV30 to TRBJ2-7; TRBD1 or TRBD2 may be the D gene (5 bases each). Germline loops: CDR1 GTSNPN, CDR2 SVGIG (reference sequence). The CDR3 runs to 11 residues. V shed 8 bases and J shed 4 bases, with 12 bases lying between them. CDR3 nucleotide sequence: TGTGCCCACTCGAGGGGTTACGAGCAGTACTTC. Its translation is CAHSRGYEQYF.

The rearrangement uses TRBV29-1 and TRBJ2-2, with 11 bases matching TRBD1. There are 16 residues in the CDR3. V was clipped by 6 bases and J by 2 bases; unmatched bases: 8. Germline-derived CDR1 and CDR2 are SQVTM and ANQGSEA. The CDR3 here is CSVLGQGATNTGELFF. The CDR3 coding sequence is TGCAGCGTCCTCGGACAGGGGGCTACTAACACCGGGGAGCTGTTTTTT.

The V and J genes are TRBV6-9 and TRBJ2-2, with a weak D call TRBD2 (7 bases). There are 15 residues in the CDR3. Trimming removed 10 bases from V and 1 base from J, with 16 bases in between. The germline gives CDR1 MNHGY, CDR2 SVAAGI. The CDR3 reads CATKGGAVNTGELFF. The CDR3 bases are TGTGCCACCAAAGGGGGGGCGGTGAACACCGGGGAGCTGTTTTTT.

This sequence joins TRBV20-1 and TRBJ1-1; 10 bases agree with TRBD1. Trimming took 5 bases from V and 7 from J; bases not matched to a gene: 4. CDR1 and CDR2 (germline): DFQATT, SNEGSKA (reference sequence). This CDR3 spans 12 amino acids. The CDR3 loop reads CSASGTGVEAFF. The CDR3 DNA sequence: TGCAGTGCTTCAGGGACAGGGGTTGAAGCTTTCTTT.

This clonotype is a singleton in its sample. The V and J genes are TRBV6-8 and TRBJ2-3, with 11 bases that match TRBD2. The CDR3 consists of 17 residues. The germline V gene has CDR1 MNHGY and CDR2 SAAAGT. V dropped 6 bases and J dropped 2; count of bases not matched to a gene: 10. CDR3 region: CASSATSGGLITDTQYF. The CDR3 DNA sequence: TGTGCCAGCAGCGCTACTAGCGGGGGCCTCATCACAGATACGCAGTATTTT.

This chain joins TRBV12-3 or TRBV12-4 and TRBJ2-2; 13 bases align to TRBD2. This CDR3 comprises 17 residues. J was trimmed by 4 bases and V by 5 bases; bases with no gene match: 7. Written as DNA, the CDR3 is TGTGCCAGCAGTCCCACAGGACTAGCGGGAGTCACCGGGGAGCTGTTTTTT. Protein sequence: CASSPTGLAGVTGELFF.

This chain's CDR3 is CASSVGIAYVRETQYF. CDR3 nucleotide sequence: TGTGCCAGCAGCGTAGGTATCGCATACGTCCGAGAGACCCAGTACTTC. The genes are TRBV9 and TRBJ2-5; D unclear. This CDR3 is built from 16 residues. Trimming shortened V by 0 bases and J by 4 bases, and 16 bases separated the two germline ends. Germline values: CDR1 SGDLS, CDR2 YYNGEE. The complete variable domain, with remaining parts taken from reference TRBV9 and TRBJ2-5, reads DSGVTQTPKHLITATGQRVTLRCSPRSGDLSVYWYQQSLDQGLQFLIQYYNGEERAKGNILERFSAQQFPDLHSELNLSSLELGDSALYFCASSVGIAYVRETQYFGPGTRLLVL.

The chain carries TRBV6-1 and TRBJ2-7; D is unresolved. Trimming shortened V by 0 bases and J by 6 bases, and 12 bases separated the two germline ends. This CDR3 is built from 14 residues. Germline V gene lookup returns CDR1 MNHNS and CDR2 SASEGT. This chain's CDR3 is CASSEAYGRSEQYF. The CDR3 DNA follows: TGTGCCAGCAGTGAAGCGTACGGTCGAAGCGAGCAGTACTTC.

V is TRBV18 and J is TRBJ1-4; possible D gene TRBD1, 5 bases. From germline, CDR1 is KGHSH and CDR2 LQKENI. Trimming stripped 0 bases from V and 0 bases from J, with 5 bases between. The CDR3 is 15 residues long. In nucleotides, the CDR3 is TGTGCCAGCTCACCACCGACAGCAACTAATGAAAAACTGTTTTTT. It specifies CASSPPTATNEKLFF.

This chain connects TRBV2 to TRBJ2-3; D gene unclear. Germline V gives CDR1 SNHLY, CDR2 FYNNEI. This CDR3 has 14 residues. The germline V and J ends were trimmed by 9 bases and 0 bases, with 13 bases remaining between them. CDR3 sequence reads: CASVASRSTDTQYF. CDR3 in DNA: TGTGCCAGTGTGGCTTCGCGTAGCACAGATACGCAGTATTTT.

This rearrangement joins TRBV6-7 to TRBJ1-2, with D possibly being TRBD1 (5 bases). TRBV6-7 is an open reading frame whose function is uncertain. Trimming took 6 bases from V and 3 from J, leaving 11 bases between them. This CDR3 has 13 residues. CDR3 in DNA: TGTGCCAGCAGACCGACGACAGACTATGGCTACACCTTC. Encoded protein: CASRPTTDYGYTF.

The V gene is TRBV29-1, the J gene TRBJ1-2, with D unclear. This CDR3 is built from 13 residues. V lost 2 bases to trimming and J lost 4 bases, with 11 bases between them. Germline lookup yields CDR1 SQVTM and CDR2 ANQGSEA. The CDR3 spells CSVESERRYGYTF. The CDR3 nucleotides read TGCAGCGTTGAAAGTGAAAGGCGCTATGGCTACACCTTC.

As DNA, the CDR3 is TGTGCCACTCAACTGCGGGATGGCCTAGATACGCAGTATTTT. As protein: CATQLRDGLDTQYF. The chain recombines TRBV19 with TRBJ2-3, with D maybe TRBD2 (6 bases). From germline, CDR1 is LNHDA and CDR2 SQIVND (reference sequence). Trimming stripped 10 bases from V and 5 bases from J, with 19 bases between. This CDR3 comprises 14 residues.

This chain connects TRBV7-2 to TRBJ2-3; D ambiguous. Looked up from germline, CDR1 is SGHTA and CDR2 is FQGNSA. Trimming shortened V by 4 bases and J by 0 bases, and 14 bases separated the two germline ends. The CDR3 runs to 16 residues. The CDR3 spells CASSSPMLPSTDTQYF. The CDR3 DNA follows: TGTGCCAGCAGCTCACCTATGCTCCCTAGCACAGATACGCAGTATTTT.

J is TRBJ1-5 and V is TRBV12-3 or TRBV12-4; 8 positions agree with TRBD1. V trimming: 6 bases; J trimming: 4 bases; junction bases outside the gene matches: 8. The CDR3 consists of 15 residues. The DNA of the CDR3 is TGTGCCAGCAGGGAGACAGGGGTCGGTAATCAGCCCCAGCATTTT. Encoded protein: CASRETGVGNQPQHF.

V gene TRBV12-3 or TRBV12-4 combines with J gene TRBJ2-3; TRBD2 matches 10 bases. The CDR3 spans 14 residues. V trimming: 1 base; J trimming: 11 bases; junction bases outside the gene matches: 6. DNA for the CDR3: TGTGCCAGCAGTTTAGGGCTAGCGGGAGAGGGGCAGTATTTT. It yields the protein CASSLGLAGEGQYF.

Only a few counts were recorded for this clonotype. This chain uses TRBV21-1 with TRBJ2-4; the table's D call, TRBD2, was not checked against the DNA. TRBV21-1 corresponds to a pseudogene. The CDR3 has 15 residues. The CDR3: CAARSSLKREDIQYF. The CDR3 coding sequence is TGTGCCGCTCGGAGCTCGCTGAAAAGGGAGGACATTCAGTACTTC.

This clonotype has more than one count but fewer than ten. The rearrangement links TRBV12-3 or TRBV12-4 to TRBJ1-1, with D uncertain. The CDR3 covers 13 residues. V was trimmed by 5 bases and J by 1 base, leaving 8 bases between them. The CDR3: CASSLGKNTEAFF. The CDR3 DNA follows: TGTGCCAGCAGTCTCGGAAAGAACACTGAAGCTTTCTTT.

V is TRBV7-6 and J is TRBJ1-2; D call uncertain. There are 14 residues in the CDR3. Trimming took off 5 bases at V and 2 bases at J, with 12 bases between the two ends. Germline values: CDR1 SGHVS, CDR2 FNYEAQ. CDR3 in DNA: TGTGCCAGCAGCCCCGGCGGCGGAAACTATGGCTACACCTTC. This encodes CASSPGGGNYGYTF.

V usage is TRBV6-8 and J usage is TRBJ2-3; 8 bases align to TRBD2. The CDR3 is made up of 14 amino acids. The ends lost 6 bases at V and 8 bases at J; junction bases unmatched: 10. Per germline, CDR1 MNHGY and CDR2 SAAAGT. The CDR3 spells CASRKAGEKGTQYF. The DNA of the CDR3 is TGTGCCAGCAGGAAAGCGGGGGAAAAAGGTACGCAGTATTTT.

The J gene is TRBJ2-3, the V gene TRBV20-1; the D call may be TRBD1 or TRBD2 (6 bases each). The CDR3 has 14 residues. Trimming took off 1 base at V and 4 bases at J, with 12 bases between the two ends. Germline values: CDR1 DFQATT, CDR2 SNEGSKA (reference sequence). DNA for the CDR3: TGCAGTGCTAGAGGGAGGGGGAGCCCAGATACGCAGTATTTT. This translates into CSARGRGSPDTQYF.

The sample holds one count of this clonotype. The V and J genes are TRBV7-2 and TRBJ2-7, with 10 bases that match TRBD1. The CDR3 is 12 amino acids. Per germline, CDR1 SGHTA and CDR2 FQGNSA. Trimming cost V 8 bases and J 3 bases; bases outside gene matches: 1. The CDR3 here is CASGQGVYEQYF. CDR3 bases: TGTGCCAGCGGACAGGGGGTCTACGAGCAGTACTTC. Looking up the rest from reference TRBV7-2 and TRBJ2-7 gives the full variable domain: GAGVSQSPSNKVTEKGKDVELRCDPISGHTALYWYRQSLGQGLEFLIYFQGNSAPDKSGLPSDRFSAERTGGSVSTLTIQRTQQEDSAVYLCASGQGVYEQYFGPGTRLTVT.

The chain links TRBV7-2 to TRBJ2-5; 8 bases line up with TRBD2. Per germline, CDR1 SGHTA and CDR2 FQGNSA. J gave up 5 bases and V 0 bases, and 14 bases lay outside the gene matches. This CDR3 region has 18 residues. This chain's CDR3 is CASSLALASGPSQETQYF. CDR3 coding DNA: TGTGCCAGCAGCTTAGCGCTAGCTAGCGGGCCATCCCAGGAGACCCAGTACTTC. Based on the CDR3 plus reference TRBV7-2 and TRBJ2-5, the full variable domain is GAGVSQSPSNKVTEKGKDVELRCDPISGHTALYWYRQSLGQGLEFLIYFQGNSAPDKSGLPSDRFSAERTGGSVSTLTIQRTQQEDSAVYLCASSLALASGPSQETQYFGPGTRLLVL.

The genes are TRBV19 and TRBJ2-2; 8 nucleotides line up with TRBD1. Germline V CDR1 and CDR2: LNHDA, SQIVND (reference sequence). Trimming removed 9 bases from V and 1 base from J; junction bases left unmatched: 10. The CDR3 consists of 16 residues. The CDR3: CASKTTGTGNTGELFF. The CDR3 bases are TGTGCCAGCAAAACCACCGGGACAGGGAACACCGGGGAGCTGTTTTTT.

The CDR3 is CSAGGQGTDTQYF. CDR3 bases: TGCAGTGCTGGTGGACAGGGGACAGATACGCAGTATTTT. This chain uses TRBV20-1 with TRBJ2-3, with 9 bases aligning to TRBD1. The CDR3 covers 13 residues. V was pared by 5 bases and J by 3 bases, with 3 bases of the junction left unmatched. Germline CDR1 reads DFQATT; CDR2 reads SNEGSKA (reference sequence).

The chain links TRBV27 to TRBJ2-7; 7 bases map to TRBD1. The CDR3 consists of 15 residues. V dropped 3 bases and J dropped 5; count of bases not matched to a gene: 10. CDR1 MNHEY and CDR2 SMNVEV come from the germline V gene (reference sequence). The CDR3: CASSFATTGLDEQYF. The CDR3 region has the DNA TGTGCCAGCAGTTTCGCGACGACAGGGTTAGACGAGCAGTACTTC.